These 5 T cell receptor beta chains originate from one sample sequenced in a study of shared clonotypes between healthy human individuals. Clones were sequenced by immunoSEQ multiplex PCR, and TCRdb holds only the in-frame ones, with some missing. The sample yields about 380,000 clones, about 96% seen once. Sequences were obtained from memory CD8+ T cells sorted from blood. Documented subset: CD45RO+ cells pooled with CCR7-negative TemRA cells. The receptors were sampled from a man aged 25 to 45 in good health.

This clone was recorded only once. V and J are TRBV7-8 and TRBJ2-1; no clear D. Trimming cost V 8 bases and J 4 bases, with 15 bases left between them. Germline CDR1 SGHVS, CDR2 FQNEAQ. The CDR3 has 14 amino acids. CDR3 sequence: CASGRAELYNEQFF. The DNA for the CDR3 is TGTGCCAGCGGTCGTGCGGAATTATACAATGAGCAGTTCTTC.

The chain employs TRBV5-1 and TRBJ1-3; D remains ambiguous. Deletions cut 0 bases from V and 3 bases from J, with 4 bases between. The CDR3 contains 13 residues. Germline CDR1 is SGHRS and CDR2 is YFSETQ. The CDR3 bases are TGCGCCAGCAGCTTGGGCATTGGAAACACCATATATTTT. This gives the protein CASSLGIGNTIYF.

V and J are TRBV6-1 and TRBJ1-5, with D possibly matching TRBD1 (6 bases). Between the trimmed V and J ends, which lost 0 bases and 4 bases, there was a span of 7 bases. The CDR3 loop spans 14 amino acids. The V gene's germline CDR1 is MNHNS and CDR2 SASEGT. CDR3 protein: CASSEATGNQPQHF. CDR3 bases: TGTGCCAGCAGTGAAGCGACAGGAAATCAGCCCCAGCATTTT.

The chain combines TRBV19 with TRBJ2-7; 8 bases align to TRBD1. In germline, CDR1 is LNHDA, CDR2 SQIVND (reference sequence). J gave up 5 bases and V 5 bases, and 5 bases lay outside the gene matches. The length of the CDR3 is 13 residues. CDR3 sequence: CASSVDRGHEQYF. CDR3 sequence (DNA): TGTGCCAGTAGTGTCGACAGGGGTCACGAGCAGTACTTC.

This rearrangement joins TRBV30 to TRBJ1-3; D ambiguous. This CDR3 has 11 residues. Trimming removed 5 bases at V and 4 bases at J, with 6 bases between. The germline V gene has CDR1 GTSNPN and CDR2 SVGIG (reference sequence). The CDR3 is CAWPQGNTIYF. The CDR3 DNA follows: TGTGCCTGGCCTCAGGGAAACACCATATATTTT.